This passage covers 5 T cell receptor beta chains from one sample sequenced in a study of circulating and synovial CD4+ cells in juvenile arthritis. The repertoire was sequenced with immunoSEQ multiplex PCR; TCRdb's copy has only in-frame clones and lacks some. Counted here are about 30,000 clones, just over 90% occurring once; the ten biggest clones make up approximately 2.9%. Sequencing was performed on CD4+ T cells from blood. The receptors stem from a human donor with juvenile idiopathic arthritis.

In the case of this clone: Germline and junction disagree at one end, which may indicate a read error. For the CDR3, the DNA is TGTGCCAGTTCACCACGGGGTCTGGGGGGGGCTGCCGAGCAGTACTTC. This translates into CASSPRGLGGAAEQYF. The chain carries TRBV18 and TRBJ2-7, with D maybe TRBD2 (7 bases). This CDR3 contains 16 residues. Germline V CDR1 and CDR2: KGHSH, LQKENI.

The chain joins TRBV5-1 to TRBJ1-1; D unclear. Trimming shortened V by 4 bases and J by 6 bases, and 19 bases separated the two germline ends. The germline V gene encodes CDR1 SGHRS and CDR2 YFSETQ. The CDR3 is 15 residues long. The CDR3 here is CASSRKAGEEAEAFF. The CDR3, as DNA: TGCGCCAGCAGCCGGAAGGCCGGGGAGGAGGCTGAAGCTTTCTTT. Full variable domain (rest looked up from reference TRBV5-1 and TRBJ1-1): KAGVTQTPRYLIKTRGQQVTLSCSPISGHRSVSWYQQTPGQGLQFLFEYFSETQRNKGNFPGRFSGRQFSNSRSEMNVSTLELGDSALYLCASSRKAGEEAEAFFGQGTRLTVV.

On this clone: At one boundary the junction diverges from the germline segment, which might be a read error. Other DNA sequences in the same sample also yield this CDR3. The CDR3, as DNA: TGCGCCAGCAGACCAACTAGCGGGACGTACCAGGAGACCCAGTACTTC. Amino acids: CASRPTSGTYQETQYF. The genes are TRBV7-2 and TRBJ2-5; 10 bases match TRBD2. The CDR3 covers 16 residues. The germline CDR1 and CDR2 sequences are SGHTA and FQGNSA.

The chain is built from TRBV10-3 and TRBJ2-7; TRBD1 matches 10 bases. The junction had 8 bases not matched to a gene; V was cut back by 7 bases and J by 5 bases. The CDR3 covers 14 residues. Germline V gene data show CDR1 as ENHRY and CDR2 as SYGVKD. CDR3 protein: CAIKAGDRGDEQYF. The DNA for the CDR3 is TGTGCCATCAAAGCGGGGGACAGGGGCGACGAGCAGTACTTC.

The chain employs TRBV4-1 and TRBJ1-4; D not certain. The CDR3 is 15 residues long. Trimming took 0 bases from V and 8 from J, leaving 13 bases between them. CDR1 is MGHRA and CDR2 is YSYEKL in the germline V gene. CDR3 in amino acids: CASSQDRGPGEKLFF. For the CDR3, the DNA is TGCGCCAGCAGCCAAGATAGAGGTCCGGGGGAAAAACTGTTTTTT.